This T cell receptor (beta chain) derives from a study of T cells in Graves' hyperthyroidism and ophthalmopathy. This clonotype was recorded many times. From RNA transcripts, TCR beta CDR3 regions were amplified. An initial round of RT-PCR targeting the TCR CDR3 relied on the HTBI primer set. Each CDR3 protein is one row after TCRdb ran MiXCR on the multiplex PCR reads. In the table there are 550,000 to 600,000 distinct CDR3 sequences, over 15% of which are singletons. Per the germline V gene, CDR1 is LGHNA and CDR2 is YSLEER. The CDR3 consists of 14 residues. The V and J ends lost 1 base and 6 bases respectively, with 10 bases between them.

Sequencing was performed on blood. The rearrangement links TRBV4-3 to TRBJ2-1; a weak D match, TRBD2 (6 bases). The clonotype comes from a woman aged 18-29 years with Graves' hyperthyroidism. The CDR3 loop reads CASSQVGGSNEQFF. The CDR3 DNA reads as TGCGCCAGCAGCCAAGTTGGGGGGTCCAATGAGCAGTTCTTC.